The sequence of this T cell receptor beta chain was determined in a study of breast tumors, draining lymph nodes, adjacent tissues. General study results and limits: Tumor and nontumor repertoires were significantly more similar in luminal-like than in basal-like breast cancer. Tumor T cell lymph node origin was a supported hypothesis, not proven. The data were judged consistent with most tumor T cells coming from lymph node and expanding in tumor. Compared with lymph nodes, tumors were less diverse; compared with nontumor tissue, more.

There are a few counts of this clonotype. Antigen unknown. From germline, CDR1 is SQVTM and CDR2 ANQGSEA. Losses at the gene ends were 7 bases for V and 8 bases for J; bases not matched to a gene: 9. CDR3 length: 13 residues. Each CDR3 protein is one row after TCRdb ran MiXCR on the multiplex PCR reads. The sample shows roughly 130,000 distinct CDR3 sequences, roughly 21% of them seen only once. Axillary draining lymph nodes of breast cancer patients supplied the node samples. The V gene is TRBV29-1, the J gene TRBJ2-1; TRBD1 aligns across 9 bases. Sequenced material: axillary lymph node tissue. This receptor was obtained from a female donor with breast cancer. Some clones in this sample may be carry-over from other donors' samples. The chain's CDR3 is CSDRQGVIYEQFF. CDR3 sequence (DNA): TGCAGCGACCGACAGGGGGTAATTTATGAGCAGTTCTTC.